The rows below give T cell receptor beta chains drawn from one sample of a study of identical twins. MiXCR, run by TCRdb on the 5' RACE reads, gives a single entry per CDR3 protein. The table includes 690,000 or so distinct CDR3 sequences, around 6% detected once. Sequences were obtained from naive T cells sorted from blood. The receptors shown here come from a man between 18 and 35 years old in good health. Each CDR3 is given with its conserved first and last residue.

v_call	j_call	cdr3_aa
TRBV11-1	TRBJ2-2	CASSFTRGGAKANTGELFF
TRBV27	TRBJ1-1	CASSLSQGHSEAFF
TRBV3-1	TRBJ2-5	CASSQRVLAQETQYF
TRBV27	TRBJ2-2	CASSPDRAPSTGELFF
TRBV2	TRBJ1-1	CASSEARGWVMSYTEAFF
TRBV12-3/TRBV12-4	TRBJ2-3	CASSQVPGGDTQYF
TRBV7-6	TRBJ2-7	CASSLGTGGGSYEHYF
TRBV4-3	TRBJ2-1	CASSPGTSGGNEQFF
TRBV5-1	TRBJ1-3	CASSLVPPGAGNTIYF
TRBV29-1	TRBJ1-3	CSVVAGNTIYF
TRBV29-1	TRBJ2-3	CSVGSLPTDTQYF
TRBV21-1	TRBJ2-2	CARPRLVSTGELFF
TRBV6-5	TRBJ2-2	CASSYYTNTGELFF
TRBV20-1	TRBJ1-2	CSAPNLGQSYYGYTF
TRBV27	TRBJ2-7	CASSLGTGMSYEQYF
TRBV4-2	TRBJ2-1	CASSQYDSYNEQFF
TRBV5-1	TRBJ1-3	CASSPGGASPGNTIYF
TRBV6-5	TRBJ2-1	CASSYSSSSHEQFF
TRBV6-1	TRBJ1-2	CASSEDEILKFSGYTF
TRBV4-2	TRBJ2-7	CASSQVLRESTYEQYF
TRBV20-1	TRBJ2-7	CSARDSLNRVGYYEQYF
TRBV5-6	TRBJ1-1	CASRVRDRGLAEAFF
TRBV18	TRBJ2-7	CASSPQGLEQYF
TRBV6-5	TRBJ1-2	CASSYASRDTLYGYTF
TRBV4-3	TRBJ2-1	CASSQFRTGAYNEQFF
TRBV20-1	TRBJ2-5	CSAMISGMGTQYF
TRBV5-5	TRBJ2-2	CASSLAPQTAGELFF
TRBV6-1	TRBJ2-3	CASSPGTTPADTQYF
TRBV12-3/TRBV12-4	TRBJ2-7	CAKDRKSYEQYF
TRBV9	TRBJ2-3	CASSTSFTDTQYF
TRBV20-1	TRBJ2-5	CSAPPYGAQETQYF
TRBV5-6	TRBJ1-4	CASSLGGTDNEKLFF
TRBV29-1	TRBJ1-1	CSAGSGNTEAFF
TRBV11-3	TRBJ2-6	CASSPRAALVGANVLTF
TRBV7-2	TRBJ1-1	CASSYQRLMNTEAFF